The 22 T cell receptor beta chains listed next were all sequenced from one sample in a study of cytomegalovirus exposure and HLA in healthy donors. The PCR employed 60 Vbeta primers together with 13 Jbeta primers. Libraries were prepared by immunoSEQ multiplex PCR; TCRdb keeps only in-frame clonotypes and omits some of them. The table shows 190,000 or so clones, with around three quarters occurring only once. Sequenced sample: PBMCs. These receptors all come from a boy younger than 18 in good health and CMV-seronegative.

The CDR3: CASSDHSRSYNEQFF. The CDR3 DNA is TGTGCCAGCAGTGATCACTCGCGCTCCTACAATGAGCAGTTCTTC. This chain uses TRBV6-1 with TRBJ2-1; D is unresolved. Germline V gene lookup returns CDR1 MNHNS and CDR2 SASEGT. V lost 3 bases to trimming and J lost 0 bases, with 9 bases between them. The CDR3 runs to 15 residues.

This sequence joins TRBV7-9 and TRBJ1-4; D unresolved. CDR1 and CDR2 from the germline V gene are SEHNR and FQNEAQ (reference sequence). This CDR3 is built from 16 residues. Trimming pared 2 bases from V and 6 bases from J, leaving 16 bases between. CDR3 loop: CASSLFGRREDEKLFF. The CDR3 coding sequence is TGTGCCAGCAGCTTATTCGGTCGAAGGGAGGATGAAAAACTGTTTTTT.

The chain employs TRBV28 and TRBJ1-6, with a tentative D call TRBD1 (5 bases). CDR3 length: 14 residues. Between the trimmed V and J ends, which lost 5 bases and 9 bases, there was a span of 14 bases. Germline V gene sequence: CDR1 MDHEN, CDR2 SYDVKM. The CDR3 coding sequence is TGTGCCAGCAGTCTAGGACGGGGACTTTCACCCCTCCACTTT. It codes for CASSLGRGLSPLHF.

The genes are TRBV27 and TRBJ1-5; a possible D gene is TRBD1 (6 bases). The CDR3 has 19 amino acids. V gave up 1 base and J gave up 2 bases, with 21 bases separating them. From germline, CDR1 is MNHEY and CDR2 SMNVEV (reference sequence). CDR3 protein: CASSLLAGQQIGGNQPQHF. CDR3 coding DNA: TGTGCCAGCAGTTTATTGGCTGGACAGCAAATTGGGGGCAATCAGCCCCAGCATTTT.

The chain carries TRBV7-9 and TRBJ1-2; 9 nucleotides align to TRBD1. CDR1 SEHNR and CDR2 FQNEAQ come from the germline V gene (reference sequence). This CDR3 spans 17 amino acids. Trimming at V came to 0 bases and at J to 3 bases, leaving 8 bases not matched to a gene. CDR3 loop: CASSLALGQGEDYGYTF. CDR3 in DNA: TGTGCCAGCAGCTTAGCTTTGGGACAGGGAGAGGACTATGGCTACACCTTC.

The chain couples TRBV5-4 to TRBJ1-2; D is undetermined. The CDR3 loop spans 17 amino acids. Germline V gene sequence: CDR1 SGHNT, CDR2 YYREEE (reference sequence). Trimming cost V 4 bases and J 8 bases, with 27 bases left between them. CDR3 sequence: CASSPGQSPRRGGGYTF. In nucleotides, the CDR3 is TGTGCCAGCAGCCCCGGGCAGTCCCCCCGAAGAGGAGGCGGCTACACCTTC.

This chain joins TRBV5-1 and TRBJ2-5; 7 bases are a match to TRBD1. From germline, CDR1 is SGHRS and CDR2 YFSETQ. V was pared by 3 bases and J by 3 bases, with 11 bases of the junction left unmatched. The CDR3 consists of 16 residues. CDR3 loop: CASSSNTATGEETQYF. In DNA, the CDR3 is TGCGCCAGCAGCTCAAACACCGCAACAGGGGAAGAGACCCAGTACTTC.

This clone was recorded only once. At one end the junction does not follow the germline gene, possibly because of a read error. The chain links TRBV7-9 to TRBJ2-7, with D possibly matching TRBD1 (5 bases). CDR3 length: 15 residues. CDR1 and CDR2 from the germline V gene are SEHNR and FQNEAQ (reference sequence). CDR3 amino acids: CSSSLNANRPYEQYF. The CDR3 bases are TGTTCCAGCAGCTTAAATGCTAACAGGCCATACGAGCAGTACTTC.

V usage is TRBV11-3 and J usage is TRBJ1-2, with unresolved D. The CDR3 contains 11 residues. The germline V gene has CDR1 SGHNT and CDR2 YENEEA. Trimming stripped 4 bases from V and 5 bases from J, with 5 bases between. This chain's CDR3 is CASSSGYGYTF. The CDR3 DNA sequence: TGTGCCAGCAGCTCGGGGTATGGCTACACCTTC.

The CDR3 reads CASSFSWGATYGYTF. In nucleotides, the CDR3 is TGTGCCAGCAGCTTTAGTTGGGGAGCCACCTATGGCTACACCTTC. The rearrangement uses TRBV5-6 and TRBJ1-2, with D unclear. Deletions cut 2 bases from V and 4 bases from J, with 15 bases between. Germline V gene sequence: CDR1 SGHDT, CDR2 YYEEEE. This CDR3 contains 15 residues.

V usage is TRBV25-1 and J usage is TRBJ2-7; TRBD2 might be the D (5 bases). The V end was cut by 4 bases, the J end by 7 bases, with 11 bases between. CDR3 size: 12 residues. Germline V gene data show CDR1 as MGHDK and CDR2 as SYGVNS. The CDR3 DNA follows: TGTGCCAGCAGTGCCGGGGAAGATGAGCAGTACTTC. Its translation is CASSAGEDEQYF.

This clone was counted once. The V call is TRBV5-1, the J call TRBJ1-1; 7 nucleotides match TRBD1. In germline, CDR1 is SGHRS, CDR2 YFSETQ. Trimming removed 0 bases from V and 2 bases from J; junction bases left unmatched: 1. The CDR3 extends over 14 amino acids. Here the CDR3 reads CASSLGTGNTEAFF. CDR3 in DNA: TGCGCCAGCAGCTTGGGGACAGGAAACACTGAAGCTTTCTTT.

This chain connects TRBV6-1 to TRBJ2-1; 12 bases match TRBD2. Germline assignment: CDR1 MNHNS and CDR2 SASEGT. The CDR3 has 15 residues. J gave up 8 bases and V 1 base, and 3 bases lay outside the gene matches. The CDR3 DNA reads TGTGCCAGCAGTGAAGTGGCTAGCGGGAGGGATGAGCAGTTCTTC. Translated, it gives CASSEVASGRDEQFF.

The sample holds one count of this clone. The chain has TRBV19 and TRBJ1-5; no definite D call. The germline V gene encodes CDR1 LNHDA and CDR2 SQIVND (reference sequence). CDR3 length equals 12 residues. The V gene lost 6 bases and the J gene lost 4 bases, with 7 bases spanning the gap. CDR3 DNA: TGTGCCAGTAGCACGCTAAATCAGCCCCAGCATTTT. Protein: CASSTLNQPQHF.

The chain carries TRBV7-3 and TRBJ2-6, with a tentative D call TRBD1 (5 bases). V was shortened by 5 bases and J by 0 bases, with 14 bases between the two germline ends. This CDR3 region has 17 residues. Per the germline V gene, CDR1 is SGHTA and CDR2 is FQGTGA. CDR3 protein: CASSAVRAISGANVLTF. The CDR3 nucleotides read TGTGCCAGCAGCGCAGTCAGGGCAATCTCTGGGGCCAACGTCCTGACTTTC.

The chain links TRBV11-2 to TRBJ2-4; D is perhaps TRBD2 (6 bases). The CDR3 runs to 13 residues. Germline CDR1 and CDR2: SGHAT and FQNNGV. Trimming stripped 6 bases from V and 14 bases from J, with 20 bases between. CDR3 sequence (DNA): TGTGCCAGCAGGGGGACTCAAAACCAAAGAAAGTACTTC. This gives the protein CASRGTQNQRKYF.

The V gene is TRBV27, the J gene TRBJ1-5; D remains ambiguous. CDR1 and CDR2 from the germline V gene are MNHEY and SMNVEV (reference sequence). Trimming cost V 3 bases and J 1 base, with 13 bases left between them. The CDR3 covers 16 residues. This CDR3 is CASSLAFFPSNQPQHF. The CDR3 coding sequence is TGTGCCAGCAGTTTGGCCTTTTTCCCGAGCAATCAGCCCCAGCATTTT.

The genes are TRBV7-3 and TRBJ2-2, with a weak D call TRBD1 (5 bases). Trimming shortened V by 5 bases and J by 0 bases, and 7 bases separated the two germline ends. The CDR3 extends over 14 amino acids. Germline values: CDR1 SGHTA, CDR2 FQGTGA. CDR3: CASSGHANTGELFF. CDR3 nucleotides: TGTGCCAGCAGCGGACACGCGAACACCGGGGAGCTGTTTTTT.

This clone was detected a few times. This chain connects TRBV7-3 to TRBJ2-2; D is ambiguous. Germline V CDR1 and CDR2: SGHTA, FQGTGA. Trimming removed 5 bases at V and 1 base at J, with 5 bases between. The CDR3 runs to 13 residues. The DNA for the CDR3 is TGTGCCAGCAGCCGACTGAACACCGGGGAGCTGTTTTTT. As protein: CASSRLNTGELFF.

This chain joins TRBV5-1 and TRBJ1-1; 7 nucleotides agree with TRBD1. Germline V gene data show CDR1 as SGHRS and CDR2 as YFSETQ. The CDR3 consists of 15 residues. Trimming at V came to 2 bases and at J to 2 bases, leaving 6 bases not matched to a gene. The CDR3 coding sequence is TGCGCCAGCAGCTTAAGACAGGGAGTAAACACTGAAGCTTTCTTT. Translation: CASSLRQGVNTEAFF.

Only a few counts were recorded for this clone. V usage is TRBV19 and J usage is TRBJ1-2; 9 bases fit TRBD1. The CDR3 is 13 amino acids. V shed 3 bases, J shed 10 bases, and the junction held 6 bases outside the gene matches. Germline V gene lookup returns CDR1 LNHDA and CDR2 SQIVND (reference sequence). CDR3 protein: CASSIDRGIDYTF. DNA of the CDR3: TGTGCCAGTAGTATCGACAGGGGGATTGACTACACCTTC.

This sequence joins TRBV7-6 and TRBJ2-3, with 11 bases matching TRBD2. The trim removed 5 bases at V and 0 bases at J, leaving 7 bases unmatched. This CDR3 is built from 17 residues. Germline loops: CDR1 SGHVS, CDR2 FNYEAQ. Here the CDR3 reads CASSPGTSGTSTDTQYF. The DNA of the CDR3 is TGTGCCAGCAGCCCCGGGACTAGCGGAACAAGCACAGATACGCAGTATTTT.